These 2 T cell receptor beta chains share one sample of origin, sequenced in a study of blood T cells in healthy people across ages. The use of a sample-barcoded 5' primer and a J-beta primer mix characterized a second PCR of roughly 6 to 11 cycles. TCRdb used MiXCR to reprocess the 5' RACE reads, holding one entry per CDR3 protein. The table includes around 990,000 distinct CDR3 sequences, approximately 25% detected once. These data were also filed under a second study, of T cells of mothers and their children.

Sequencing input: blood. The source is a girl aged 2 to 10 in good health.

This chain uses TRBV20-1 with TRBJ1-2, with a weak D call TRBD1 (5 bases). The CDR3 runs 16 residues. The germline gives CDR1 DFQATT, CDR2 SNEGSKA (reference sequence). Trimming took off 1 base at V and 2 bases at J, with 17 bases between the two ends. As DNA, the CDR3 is TGCAGTGCTAGAGCACCATGGGGGATAACCAACTATGGCTACACCTTC. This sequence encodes CSARAPWGITNYGYTF.

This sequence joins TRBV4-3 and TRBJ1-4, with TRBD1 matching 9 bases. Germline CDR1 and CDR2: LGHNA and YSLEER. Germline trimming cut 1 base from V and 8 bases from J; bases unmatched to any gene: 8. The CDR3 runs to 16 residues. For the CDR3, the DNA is TGCGCCAGCAGCCAAGGAGTCGGGACAGGGCAGGAAAAACTGTTTTTT. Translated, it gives CASSQGVGTGQEKLFF.